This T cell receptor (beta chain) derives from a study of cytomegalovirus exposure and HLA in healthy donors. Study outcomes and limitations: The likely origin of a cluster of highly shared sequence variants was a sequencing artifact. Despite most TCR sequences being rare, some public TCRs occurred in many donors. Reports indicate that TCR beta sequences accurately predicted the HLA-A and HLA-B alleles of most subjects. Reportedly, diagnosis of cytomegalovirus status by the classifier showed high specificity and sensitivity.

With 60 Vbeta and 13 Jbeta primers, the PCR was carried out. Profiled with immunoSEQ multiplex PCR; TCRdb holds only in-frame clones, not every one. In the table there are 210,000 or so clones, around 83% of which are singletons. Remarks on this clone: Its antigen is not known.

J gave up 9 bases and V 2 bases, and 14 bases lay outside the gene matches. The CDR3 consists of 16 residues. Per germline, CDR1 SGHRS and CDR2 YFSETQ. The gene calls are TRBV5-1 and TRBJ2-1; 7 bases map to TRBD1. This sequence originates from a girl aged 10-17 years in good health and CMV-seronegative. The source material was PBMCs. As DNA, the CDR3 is TGCGCCAGCAGCTTCCGAGGGACAGACCGTCCAGGTGAGCAGTTCTTC. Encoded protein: CASSFRGTDRPGEQFF.